What follows are 5 T cell receptor beta chains derived from one specimen sequenced in a study of blood T cell repertoires in COVID-19 (TCRdb year 2020). Library generation was performed with the immunoSEQ multiplex PCR assay. TCRdb re-hosts the immuneACCESS table, in-frame sequences only. Its copies lack some clones; in the studies checked, an unresolved V gene accounts for under half of them, and the cause for the rest is not known. A total of fewer than 200,000 clones appear in this sample, over 80% of them only once. Approximately 8.1% of the sample is in the top ten clones. The sequencing sample was made of peripheral blood. Source of these receptors: a woman aged 55-69 years with COVID-19, enrolled during active disease.

The V call is TRBV5-1, the J call TRBJ2-5; 11 bases map to TRBD2. This CDR3 contains 16 residues. V lost 0 bases to trimming and J lost 5 bases; unmatched junction nucleotides: 6. CDR1 is SGHRS, CDR2 YFSETQ, per germline. CDR3 in DNA: TGCGCCAGCAGCTTGGACGCGACTAGCGGGGACGAGACCCAGTACTTC. Protein product: CASSLDATSGDETQYF.

As to this clone: Other DNA sequences in the sample encode the same CDR3. J is TRBJ2-1 and V is TRBV6-6; unclear D gene. The CDR3 is 14 amino acids. V lost 5 bases and J 6 bases, leaving 14 bases between the germline ends. Germline CDR1 is MNHNY and CDR2 is SVGAGI (reference sequence). CDR3 residues: CASSSTLLGNEQFF. CDR3 in DNA: TGTGCCAGCAGTAGCACACTACTCGGCAATGAGCAGTTCTTC.

The gene calls are TRBV28 and TRBJ1-5, with 7 bases identical to TRBD1. The germline gives CDR1 MDHEN, CDR2 SYDVKM. The CDR3 consists of 15 residues. Trimming removed 6 bases from V and 9 bases from J; junction bases left unmatched: 14. This CDR3 is CASSPTGASRGPQHF. In DNA form, the CDR3 reads TGTGCCAGCAGCCCCACAGGGGCCTCCCGGGGGCCCCAGCATTTT.

A note on this clone: A junction boundary mismatches the germline segment, possibly from a read error. This sequence joins TRBV2 and TRBJ1-2, with 10 nucleotides matching TRBD1. The V gene's germline CDR1 is SNHLY and CDR2 FYNNEI. The CDR3 runs to 14 residues. As DNA, the CDR3 is TGTGCCAGCAGCGAAGGACAGGGGGTTTCTGGCTACACCTTC. Translated: CASSEGQGVSGYTF.

At least ten counts were recorded for this clone. At one boundary the junction diverges from the germline segment, which might be a read error. The chain links TRBV7-3 to TRBJ2-3; TRBD2 might be the D (6 bases). Looked up from germline, CDR1 is SGHTA and CDR2 is FQGTGA. This CDR3 region has 15 residues. As DNA, the CDR3 is TGTGCCAGCAGCCTAACTAGCTCTAGCACAGATACGCAGTATTTT. This gives the protein CASSLTSSSTDTQYF. Supplemented by reference TRBV7-3 and TRBJ2-3, the full variable domain reads GAGVSQTPSNKVTEKGKYVELRCDPISGHTALYWYRQSLGQGPEFLIYFQGTGAADDSGLPNDRFFAVRPEGSVSTLKIQRTERGDSAVYLCASSLTSSSTDTQYFGPGTRLTVL.